Given below is one T cell receptor (beta chain) in context. Its cognate antigen is unknown. This CDR3 has 15 residues. Germline loops: CDR1 MNHEY, CDR2 SVGAGI. After removal of 2 bases from V and 2 bases from J, the junction contained 5 bases not matched to a gene. Researchers ran the PCR with 60 Vbeta and 13 Jbeta primers. Original methodology: The count from a later analysis was 65 million to 90 million unique TCR beta chains, some 11 million of them shared. Method: immunoSEQ multiplex PCR; TCRdb's copy keeps in-frame clones and lacks some. That table supplies the V and J calls and clone size; D and trimming were determined from the DNA. The data contain 45,000 to 60,000 clones, around 68% of them singletons. The data are from a study of cytomegalovirus exposure and HLA in healthy donors. Whole-study findings and limits: There were several of the most significant clusters that appeared linked to common viral pathogens in a later analysis. Confirmation in vitro established that a few CMV-associated chains were specific for CMV antigens.

The chain combines TRBV6-5 with TRBJ2-7; 8 positions agree with TRBD1. The TCR comes from a man aged 30 to 39 in good health and CMV-seronegative. Sequenced material: PBMCs. CDR3 protein: CASSYRDRSAYEQYF. The CDR3 DNA reads TGTGCCAGCAGTTACCGGGACAGGTCTGCCTACGAGCAGTACTTC.